What follows are 29 T cell receptor beta chains derived from one specimen sequenced in a study of blood T cell repertoires in COVID-19 (dated by TCRdb to the early 2020s). Libraries were made using the immunoSEQ multiplex PCR assay. TCRdb took over this immuneACCESS table, retaining in-frame rearrangements with V and J assigned. Such tables are incomplete; in checked studies, under half of the missing clones stem from an unresolved V gene, and the remainder is unexplained. Within this sample are roughly 260,000 clones, with roughly 80% of them counted one time only. Of the sample, 4.5% to 6% is held by the ten largest clones. Sample: peripheral blood. Receptors were obtained from a woman older than 75 with active or convalescent COVID-19.

V and J are TRBV15 and TRBJ2-5; tentative D call: TRBD2 (5 bases). The ends were cut back, 1 base at V and 4 bases at J, with 7 bases in the middle. The CDR3 contains 13 residues. Germline V lookup: CDR1 LNHNV, CDR2 YYDKDF (reference sequence). The CDR3, as DNA: TGTGCCACCAGCAGAGTAGAGGGAGAGACCCAGTACTTC. It yields the protein CATSRVEGETQYF. Using reference TRBV15 and TRBJ2-5 for the parts outside the CDR3, the full variable domain is DAMVIQNPRYQVTQFGKPVTLSCSQTLNHNVMYWYQQKSSQAPKLLFHYYDKDFNNEADTPDNFQSRRPNTSFCFLDIRSPGLGDTAMYLCATSRVEGETQYFGPGTRLLVL.

The V and J genes are TRBV30 and TRBJ1-1; D gene uncertain. Between the trimmed V and J ends, which lost 4 bases and 4 bases, there was a span of 16 bases. Germline CDR1 and CDR2: GTSNPN and SVGIG (reference sequence). The CDR3 contains 14 residues. The CDR3 nucleotides are TGTGCCTGGACAACCGACGCGGCGATCACTGAAGCTTTCTTT. Its protein is CAWTTDAAITEAFF.

The chain recombines TRBV29-1 with TRBJ1-1; D gene ambiguous. The ends were cut back, 7 bases at V and 0 bases at J, with 12 bases in the middle. CDR1 is SQVTM, CDR2 ANQGSEA, per germline. The CDR3 spans 13 residues. Here the CDR3 reads CSAESGMNTEAFF. CDR3 in DNA: TGCAGCGCCGAATCGGGGATGAACACTGAAGCTTTCTTT. The full variable domain, its missing parts supplied by reference TRBV29-1 and TRBJ1-1, is SAVISQKPSRDICQRGTSLTIQCQVDSQVTMMFWYRQQPGQSLTLIATANQGSEATYESGFVIDKFPISRPNLTFSTLTVSNMSPEDSSIYLCSAESGMNTEAFFGQGTRLTVV.

This chain uses TRBV2 with TRBJ1-1; D is unresolved. Germline assignment: CDR1 SNHLY and CDR2 FYNNEI. The CDR3 runs 13 residues. Trimming pared 8 bases from V and 0 bases from J, leaving 10 bases between. The CDR3 DNA sequence: TGTGCCAGCGGGGAGTGGGTGAACACTGAAGCTTTCTTT. Its translation: CASGEWVNTEAFF.

This clone was picked up a small number of times. This chain uses TRBV4-2 with TRBJ1-4, with 9 nucleotides matching TRBD1. Trimming took 2 bases from V and 8 from J; bases not matched to a gene: 6. The CDR3 spans 15 residues. Per the germline V gene, CDR1 is LGHNA and CDR2 is YNFKEQ. In DNA, the CDR3 is TGTGCCAGCAGCCAACAGACAGGGGGTAACGAAAAACTGTTTTTT. As protein: CASSQQTGGNEKLFF.

J is TRBJ1-2 and V is TRBV3-1 (or the pseudogene TRBV3-2); TRBD1 agrees at 9 bases. The CDR3 consists of 13 residues. Trimming took 4 bases from V and 9 from J; bases not matched to a gene: 6. The germline CDR1 and CDR2 sequences are LGHDT and YNNKEL (reference sequence). DNA of the CDR3: TGTGCCAGCAGCCTGGGACAGGGACTAAGCTACACCTTC. Translation: CASSLGQGLSYTF.

This sequence joins TRBV28 and TRBJ2-7; a weak D match, TRBD2 (6 bases). V was clipped by 6 bases and J by 0 bases, with 15 bases between them. From germline, CDR1 is MDHEN and CDR2 SYDVKM. The CDR3 consists of 15 residues. The CDR3 nucleotides are TGTGCCAGCAGCTCACCTAGCGAGGCCTCCTACGAGCAGTACTTC. Encoded protein: CASSSPSEASYEQYF.

This rearrangement joins TRBV5-1 to TRBJ1-1, with D tentatively TRBD1 (5 bases). Germline assignment: CDR1 SGHRS and CDR2 YFSETQ. The CDR3 consists of 14 residues. V lost 0 bases and J lost 4, with 10 bases in between. DNA of the CDR3: TGCGCCAGCAGCTTGGGTTCAGGGCCCACTGAAGCTTTCTTT. Its protein product is CASSLGSGPTEAFF. Filled out from reference TRBV5-1 and TRBJ1-1, the complete variable domain reads KAGVTQTPRYLIKTRGQQVTLSCSPISGHRSVSWYQQTPGQGLQFLFEYFSETQRNKGNFPGRFSGRQFSNSRSEMNVSTLELGDSALYLCASSLGSGPTEAFFGQGTRLTVV.

The V and J genes are TRBV18 and TRBJ1-1; the D gene is possibly TRBD1 (5 bases). Trimming pared 3 bases from V and 6 bases from J, leaving 17 bases between. The germline V gene has CDR1 KGHSH and CDR2 LQKENI. The CDR3 is made up of 15 amino acids. The CDR3 region has the DNA TGTGCCAGCTCACCGAGTTTGCCGGGGGGGGCTGAAGCTTTCTTT. Translated, it gives CASSPSLPGGAEAFF.

The chain combines TRBV3-1 (or the pseudogene TRBV3-2) with TRBJ1-5; no reliable D call. CDR1 and CDR2 (germline): LGHDT, YNNKEL (reference sequence). This CDR3 comprises 13 residues. Trimming shortened V by 10 bases and J by 11 bases, and 21 bases separated the two germline ends. The CDR3 bases are TGTGCCACATCCCCATCAGGTTCCAAGACCCAGCATTTT. It yields the protein CATSPSGSKTQHF.

J is TRBJ2-1 and V is TRBV28; 9 nucleotides line up with TRBD1. The CDR3 has 16 amino acids. The junction had 8 bases not matched to a gene; V was cut back by 5 bases and J by 3 bases. Germline assignment: CDR1 MDHEN and CDR2 SYDVKM. In DNA form, the CDR3 reads TGTGCCAGCAGTCGAACAGGGGGCAAGATCTACAATGAGCAGTTCTTC. This codes for CASSRTGGKIYNEQFF.

This clone has a count of ten or more. The chain couples TRBV14 to TRBJ1-4, with D tentatively TRBD1 (6 bases). CDR1 and CDR2 from the germline V gene are SGHDN and FVKESK. CDR3 size: 13 residues. With 5 bases removed from V and 8 bases from J, the gap between germline ends came to 12 bases. Written as DNA, the CDR3 is TGTGCCAGCAGCGCTAAGAGGGGGGAAAAACTGTTTTTT. As protein: CASSAKRGEKLFF. The variable domain in full, with the rest retrieved from reference TRBV14 and TRBJ1-4, is EAGVTQFPSHSVIEKGQTVTLRCDPISGHDNLYWYRRVMGKEIKFLLHFVKESKQDESGMPNNRFLAERTGGTYSTLKVQPAELEDSGVYFCASSAKRGEKLFFGSGTQLSVL.

The J gene is TRBJ1-1, the V gene TRBV25-1; TRBD1 is a possible D gene (5 bases). The CDR3 is 13 residues long. CDR1 is MGHDK, CDR2 SYGVNS, per germline. The V and J ends lost 6 bases and 0 bases respectively, with 8 bases between them. CDR3 loop: CASRTAMNTEAFF. The DNA of the CDR3 is TGTGCCAGCAGGACAGCGATGAACACTGAAGCTTTCTTT.

The chain uses TRBV2 and TRBJ1-1; TRBD1 matches 7 bases. Germline CDR1 and CDR2: SNHLY and FYNNEI. This CDR3 has 14 residues. The J segment lost 1 base and the V segment lost 6 bases, leaving 5 bases of the junction unmatched. CDR3 amino acids: CASRTDRTNTEAFF. As DNA, the CDR3 is TGTGCCAGCAGGACGGACAGGACGAACACTGAAGCTTTCTTT.

The rearrangement links TRBV6-4 to TRBJ1-2, with a weak D call TRBD1 (6 bases). This CDR3 contains 16 residues. Germline-derived CDR1 and CDR2 are MRHNA and SNTAGT. With 5 bases removed from V and 8 bases from J, the gap between germline ends came to 24 bases. In nucleotides, the CDR3 is TGTGCCAGCAGTCCCAACCCCCTCGGGGGGGCTCAAGGCTACACCTTC. This codes for CASSPNPLGGAQGYTF.

In its sample, this clone was seen a few times. V and J are TRBV11-3 and TRBJ2-3; D gene uncertain. This CDR3 has 12 residues. Trimming took 4 bases from V and 2 from J, leaving 4 bases between them. Germline lookup yields CDR1 SGHNT and CDR2 YENEEA. CDR3 nucleotides: TGTGCCAGCAGCTCCATCACAGATACGCAGTATTTT. It yields the protein CASSSITDTQYF. Full variable domain (outside the CDR3, taken from reference TRBV11-3 and TRBJ2-3): EAGVVQSPRYKIIEKKQPVAFWCNPISGHNTLYWYLQNLGQGPELLIRYENEEAVDDSQLPKDRFSAERLKGVDSTLKIQPAELGDSAVYLCASSSITDTQYFGPGTRLTVL.

The chain uses TRBV9 and TRBJ2-2, with 8 positions matching TRBD1. The CDR3 is 15 residues long. The germline V gene has CDR1 SGDLS and CDR2 YYNGEE. Trimming cost V 7 bases and J 2 bases; bases outside gene matches: 7. CDR3 in DNA: TGTGCCAGCGGACAGGGACCGTTCAACACCGGGGAGCTGTTTTTT. Translating it yields CASGQGPFNTGELFF.

Concerning this clone: A much larger clone differs by one base, so this may be a read error. The chain links TRBV28 to TRBJ1-5, with TRBD1 identical over 7 bases. Germline V gene lookup returns CDR1 MDHEN and CDR2 SYDVKM. V lost 11 bases, J lost 2 bases, and 9 bases stayed unmatched. The CDR3 sequence is 14 residues long. The CDR3 DNA sequence: TGTGCCTGTGAGGGGGCCTGGGGCAATCAGCCCCAGCATTTT. Translating it yields CACEGAWGNQPQHF.

This clone was seen only a few times. V gene TRBV3-1 (or the pseudogene TRBV3-2) combines with J gene TRBJ1-3; D may be TRBD1 (5 bases). Germline V gene lookup returns CDR1 LGHDT and CDR2 YNNKEL (reference sequence). The CDR3 consists of 14 residues. Trimming took 1 base from V and 9 from J, leaving 13 bases between them. For the CDR3, the DNA is TGTGCCAGCAGCCAAGTTTTACAGGCTAGCACCATATATTTT. It yields the protein CASSQVLQASTIYF.

The genes are TRBV5-5 and TRBJ2-7; D is uncertain. Trimming removed 6 bases from V and 3 bases from J, with 10 bases in between. This CDR3 contains 12 residues. Germline CDR1 SGHKS, CDR2 YYEKEE (reference sequence). CDR3 loop: CASTMENYEQYF. CDR3 sequence (DNA): TGTGCCAGCACAATGGAGAACTACGAGCAGTACTTC.

The V call is TRBV27, the J call TRBJ2-7, with D perhaps TRBD2 (6 bases). The CDR3 loop spans 15 amino acids. The V gene's germline CDR1 is MNHEY and CDR2 SMNVEV (reference sequence). Trimming pared 5 bases from V and 0 bases from J, leaving 14 bases between. In DNA form, the CDR3 reads TGTGCCAGCAGTCCGGGACCCGGGAGCTCCTACGAGCAGTACTTC. Its translation is CASSPGPGSSYEQYF.

This chain uses TRBV2 with TRBJ1-5; 12 bases align to TRBD1. This CDR3 comprises 15 residues. Germline CDR1 SNHLY, CDR2 FYNNEI. J gave up 4 bases and V 11 bases, and 9 bases lay outside the gene matches. The CDR3 DNA sequence: TGTGCCTCCGTTGGGACAGGGGGCGCGAATCAGCCCCAGCATTTT. It translates to CASVGTGGANQPQHF.

The J gene is TRBJ1-1, the V gene TRBV6-5; the D is unclear. CDR1 and CDR2 from the germline V gene are MNHEY and SVGAGI. The CDR3 contains 13 residues. V lost 2 bases to trimming and J lost 3 bases, with 7 bases between them. CDR3 DNA sequence: TGTGCCAGCAGTTACCGGAGCCACACTGAAGCTTTCTTT. It encodes CASSYRSHTEAFF.

CDR3 in amino acids: CASSFETSFRETQYF. CDR3 sequence (DNA): TGTGCCAGCAGCTTTGAGACATCGTTTAGGGAGACCCAGTACTTC. J is TRBJ2-5 and V is TRBV7-8; D is ambiguous. The V end lost 3 bases, the J end lost 5 bases, and 16 bases lay between the germline ends. Germline lookup yields CDR1 SGHVS and CDR2 FQNEAQ. CDR3 length: 15 residues.

As DNA, the CDR3 is TGTGCCAGCAGTTTAATCCAGGTTAATCAGCCCCAGCATTTT. This gives the protein CASSLIQVNQPQHF. The chain combines TRBV28 with TRBJ1-5; no firm D call. With 2 bases removed from V and 4 bases from J, the gap between germline ends came to 9 bases. The CDR3 is 14 residues long. Germline V CDR1 and CDR2: MDHEN, SYDVKM.

This chain connects TRBV11-2 to TRBJ1-6, with D possibly being TRBD1 (6 bases). This CDR3 is built from 17 residues. CDR1 and CDR2 from the germline V gene are SGHAT and FQNNGV. The V end lost 0 bases, the J end lost 6 bases, and 15 bases lay between the germline ends. CDR3 protein: CASSLEDSRAFNSPLHF. The CDR3, as DNA: TGTGCCAGCAGCTTAGAGGACAGTCGAGCGTTTAATTCACCCCTCCACTTT.

The chain couples TRBV15 to TRBJ2-3, with D maybe TRBD2 (6 bases). CDR1 is LNHNV and CDR2 is YYDKDF in the germline V gene (reference sequence). Trimming removed 1 base at V and 0 bases at J, with 8 bases between. CDR3 length: 15 residues. In nucleotides, the CDR3 is TGTGCCACCAGCAGAGCGGGGGTTAGCACAGATACGCAGTATTTT. It is translated as CATSRAGVSTDTQYF. The variable domain in full, completed from reference TRBV15 and TRBJ2-3, reads DAMVIQNPRYQVTQFGKPVTLSCSQTLNHNVMYWYQQKSSQAPKLLFHYYDKDFNNEADTPDNFQSRRPNTSFCFLDIRSPGLGDTAMYLCATSRAGVSTDTQYFGPGTRLTVL.

The table lists this clone with a count of one. The chain uses TRBV7-9 and TRBJ2-1, with 9 bases lining up with TRBD2. There are 15 residues in the CDR3. The germline V gene has CDR1 SEHNR and CDR2 FQNEAQ (reference sequence). With 0 bases clipped from V and 10 bases from J, the junction kept 7 bases outside the gene matches. The CDR3: CASSLAETSGAEQFF. CDR3 DNA: TGTGCCAGCAGCTTAGCGGAGACTAGCGGCGCGGAGCAGTTCTTC. Full variable domain (outside the CDR3, taken from reference TRBV7-9 and TRBJ2-1): DTGVSQNPRHKITKRGQNVTFRCDPISEHNRLYWYRQTLGQGPEFLTYFQNEAQLEKSRLLSDRFSAERPKGSFSTLEIQRTEQGDSAMYLCASSLAETSGAEQFFGPGTRLTVL.

The rearrangement uses TRBV24-1 and TRBJ2-1; 13 nucleotides match TRBD2. The J segment lost 9 bases and the V segment lost 4 bases, leaving 11 bases of the junction unmatched. Germline lookup yields CDR1 KGHDR and CDR2 SFDVKD. This CDR3 has 17 residues. The CDR3 coding sequence is TGTGCCACCAGTGACCGGACTAGCGGGAGTATCAGTGGTGAGCAGTTCTTC. Residues: CATSDRTSGSISGEQFF.